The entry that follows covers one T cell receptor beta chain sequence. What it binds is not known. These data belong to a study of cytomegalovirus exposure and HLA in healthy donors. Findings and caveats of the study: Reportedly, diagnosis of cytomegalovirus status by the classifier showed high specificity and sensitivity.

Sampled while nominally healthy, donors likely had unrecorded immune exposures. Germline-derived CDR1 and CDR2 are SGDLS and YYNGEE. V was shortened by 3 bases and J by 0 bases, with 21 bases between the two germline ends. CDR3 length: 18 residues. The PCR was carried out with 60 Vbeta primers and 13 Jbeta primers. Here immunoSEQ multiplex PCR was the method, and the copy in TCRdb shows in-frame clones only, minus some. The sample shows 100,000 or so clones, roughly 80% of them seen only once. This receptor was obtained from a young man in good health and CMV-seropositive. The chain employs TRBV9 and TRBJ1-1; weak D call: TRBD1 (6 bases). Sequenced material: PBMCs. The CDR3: CASSAPREGGVLNTEAFF. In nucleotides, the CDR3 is TGTGCCAGCAGCGCTCCCCGGGAGGGGGGGGTGCTGAACACTGAAGCTTTCTTT. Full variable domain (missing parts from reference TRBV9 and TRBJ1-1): DSGVTQTPKHLITATGQRVTLRCSPRSGDLSVYWYQQSLDQGLQFLIQYYNGEERAKGNILERFSAQQFPDLHSELNLSSLELGDSALYFCASSAPREGGVLNTEAFFGQGTRLTVV.